Presented here are 30 T cell receptor beta chains from one specimen sequenced in a study of T cells in Graves' hyperthyroidism and ophthalmopathy. The source material, RNA transcripts, was used to amplify TCR beta CDR3 regions. First-round RT-PCR targeting the TCR CDR3 was performed with the HTBI primer set. TCRdb called the multiplex PCR reads again in MiXCR, with one record for every CDR3 protein. The sample has about 640,000 distinct CDR3 sequences, 20% to 25% seen once. Sequenced material: blood. The receptors were gathered from a young man with Graves' ophthalmopathy.

In its sample, this clonotype was seen once. Possible read error: a much larger clone is one base away. This chain links TRBV28 with TRBJ2-7, with TRBD1 matching over 12 bases. Looked up from germline, CDR1 is MDHEN and CDR2 is SYDVKM. V dropped 6 bases and J dropped 9; count of bases not matched to a gene: 3. The CDR3 totals 12 residues. The CDR3 sequence: CASSWDRGRQYF. Here the CDR3 DNA reads TGTGCCAGCAGCTGGGACAGGGGGCGGCAGTACTTC.

The sample holds one count of this clonotype. This chain links TRBV28 with TRBJ2-1; 9 positions match TRBD2. Germline V CDR1 and CDR2: MDHEN, SYDVKM. The V and J ends lost 6 bases and 6 bases, in that order; junction bases with no gene match: 6. This CDR3 is 14 amino acids long. CDR3 sequence: CASRSCGRANEQFF. The CDR3 region has the DNA TGTGCCAGCAGATCCTGCGGGAGGGCCAATGAGCAGTTCTTC.

There are many counts of this clonotype. The chain uses TRBV5-6 and TRBJ1-1, with 11 nucleotides matching TRBD1. Germline loops: CDR1 SGHDT, CDR2 YYEEEE. Trimming removed 4 bases from V and 1 base from J; junction bases left unmatched: 3. The CDR3 sequence is 15 residues long. CDR3 sequence: CASSADRGRNTEAFF. The CDR3 DNA is TGTGCCAGCAGCGCGGACAGGGGGCGGAACACTGAAGCTTTCTTT.

This clonotype was counted at least ten times. The chain employs TRBV28 and TRBJ1-1; no clear D gene. The CDR3 consists of 11 residues. CDR1 and CDR2 (germline): MDHEN, SYDVKM. V was trimmed by 7 bases and J by 4 bases, leaving 7 bases between them. CDR3 region: CASNSVTEAFF. DNA for the CDR3: TGTGCCAGCAACTCGGTCACTGAAGCTTTCTTT.

This clonotype was seen a few times. V usage is TRBV19 and J usage is TRBJ1-2, with TRBD1 matching over 9 bases. This CDR3 has 15 residues. The junction had 11 bases not matched to a gene; V was cut back by 6 bases and J by 6 bases. Germline V gene sequence: CDR1 LNHDA, CDR2 SQIVND (reference sequence). CDR3 nucleotide sequence: TGTGCCAGTAGAGCACAGGGGGCGCAGGATAATGGCTACACCTTC. It codes for CASRAQGAQDNGYTF.

The chain joins TRBV4-1 to TRBJ2-1; TRBD1 or TRBD2 may be the D gene (5 bases each). CDR1 MGHRA and CDR2 YSYEKL come from the germline V gene. V was clipped by 1 base and J by 5 bases, with 12 bases between them. CDR3 length equals 15 residues. The CDR3 nucleotides are TGCGCCAGCAGCCAAGTTGGGACGGTTAACAATGAGCAGTTCTTC. Its translation is CASSQVGTVNNEQFF.

This chain joins TRBV4-1 and TRBJ1-5; D is ambiguous. The CDR3 is made up of 13 amino acids. Germline loops: CDR1 MGHRA, CDR2 YSYEKL. Trimming shortened V by 1 base and J by 9 bases, and 10 bases separated the two germline ends. This CDR3 is CASSQGRPSPQHF. CDR3 sequence (DNA): TGCGCCAGCAGCCAAGGAAGGCCATCGCCCCAGCATTTT.

The rearrangement links TRBV28 to TRBJ1-5; 7 bases match TRBD1. Germline CDR1 reads MDHEN; CDR2 reads SYDVKM. The junction had 15 bases not matched to a gene; V was cut back by 10 bases and J by 0 bases. The length of the CDR3 is 17 residues. The CDR3 DNA reads TGTGCCACCTCTCCGGGACAGAATTTTTATAGCAATCAGCCCCAGCATTTT. Protein sequence: CATSPGQNFYSNQPQHF. The full variable domain, rest sourced from reference TRBV28 and TRBJ1-5, is DVKVTQSSRYLVKRTGEKVFLECVQDMDHENMFWYRQDPGLGLRLIYFSYDVKMKEKGDIPEGYSVSREKKERFSLILESASTNQTSMYLCATSPGQNFYSNQPQHFGDGTRLSIL.

The V gene is TRBV19, the J gene TRBJ2-2, with 9 bases matching TRBD2. The CDR3 sequence is 17 residues long. In germline, CDR1 is LNHDA, CDR2 SQIVND (reference sequence). J gave up 0 bases and V 7 bases, and 9 bases lay outside the gene matches. The CDR3 is CASMMGLAGTNTGELFF. CDR3 DNA sequence: TGTGCCAGTATGATGGGGCTAGCGGGAACGAACACCGGGGAGCTGTTTTTT.

This rearrangement joins TRBV10-3 to TRBJ1-1; D not certain. Germline-derived CDR1 and CDR2 are ENHRY and SYGVKD. V lost 0 bases to trimming and J lost 4 bases, with 12 bases between them. The CDR3 has 15 residues. In DNA form, the CDR3 reads TGTGCCATCAGTGAGTCTCCGGAAAGGAGCACTGAAGCTTTCTTT. This codes for CAISESPERSTEAFF.

The rearrangement uses TRBV30 and TRBJ2-7; 8 bases are a match to TRBD1. Per the germline V gene, CDR1 is GTSNPN and CDR2 is SVGIG (reference sequence). V trimming: 2 bases; J trimming: 4 bases; junction bases outside the gene matches: 4. The CDR3 length is 13 residues. CDR3 residues: CAWSRDRRYEQYF. The CDR3 DNA sequence: TGTGCCTGGAGTAGGGACAGGAGGTACGAGCAGTACTTC.

V is TRBV13 and J is TRBJ2-5; TRBD1 matches 7 bases. The CDR3 spans 14 residues. J lost 6 bases, V lost 4 bases, and 8 bases had no gene match. Germline V gene lookup returns CDR1 PRHDT and CDR2 FYEKMQ (reference sequence). CDR3 sequence (DNA): TGTGCCAGCAGCTCCTCACAGGGGCGAAAGACCCAGTACTTC. Translation: CASSSSQGRKTQYF.

The V and J genes are TRBV11-2 and TRBJ1-1; D might be TRBD1 (5 bases). This CDR3 is 13 amino acids long. The germline V gene has CDR1 SGHAT and CDR2 FQNNGV. The V and J ends lost 5 bases and 6 bases respectively, with 13 bases between them. Here the CDR3 DNA reads TGTGCCAGCAGCCCCGGGGCGGCACCTGAAGCTTTCTTT. As protein: CASSPGAAPEAFF.

This clonotype was counted at least ten times. The chain recombines TRBV18 with TRBJ1-1, with a possible D match to TRBD1 (6 bases). The CDR3 runs 13 residues. V lost 2 bases to trimming and J lost 10 bases, with 14 bases between them. CDR1 is KGHSH and CDR2 is LQKENI in the germline V gene. The DNA for the CDR3 is TGTGCCAGCTCACCAAACTGGGGGCGTGGAGCTTTCTTT. It is translated as CASSPNWGRGAFF.

This clonotype came up a few times. The CDR3 region has the DNA TGTGCCAGCAACAGGGGGGATTCACCCCTCCACTTT. It is translated as CASNRGDSPLHF. This chain links TRBV9 with TRBJ1-6, with 8 nucleotides matching TRBD1. J was trimmed by 8 bases and V by 6 bases; bases with no gene match: 1. The CDR3 totals 12 residues. The germline gives CDR1 SGDLS, CDR2 YYNGEE.

The sample holds a few counts of this clonotype. This chain connects TRBV7-9 to TRBJ1-2; D is uncertain. This CDR3 comprises 10 residues. Germline CDR1 is SEHNR and CDR2 is FQNEAQ (reference sequence). Trimming removed 1 base at V and 10 bases at J, with 4 bases between. CDR3 bases: TGTGCCAGCAGCTTAGTCTCCTACACCTTC. This gives the protein CASSLVSYTF.

At least ten counts were recorded for this clonotype. The chain uses TRBV5-5 and TRBJ2-2, with TRBD2 as a possible D gene (5 bases). Trimming left V 1 base short and J 5 bases short, with 12 bases between. This CDR3 spans 15 amino acids. Germline V gives CDR1 SGHKS, CDR2 YYEKEE (reference sequence). This CDR3 reads CASSLLAGETGELFF. The CDR3 DNA reads TGTGCCAGCAGCTTGCTCGCGGGCGAGACCGGGGAGCTGTTTTTT.

The gene calls are TRBV7-6 and TRBJ2-4, with a possible D match to TRBD2 (5 bases). The CDR3 loop spans 17 amino acids. Deletions cut 4 bases from V and 2 bases from J, with 18 bases between. Germline CDR1 and CDR2: SGHVS and FNYEAQ. CDR3 region: CASSSGSLRGSKNIQYF. The CDR3 bases are TGTGCCAGCAGCTCGGGGTCCTTACGAGGTTCCAAAAACATTCAGTACTTC.

This rearrangement joins TRBV20-1 to TRBJ1-5; 9 bases match TRBD1. The germline gives CDR1 DFQATT, CDR2 SNEGSKA (reference sequence). This CDR3 contains 15 residues. The V segment lost 6 bases and the J segment 3 bases; nucleotides outside the gene matches: 9. The CDR3 region is CSAPAGTGYNQPQHF. CDR3 DNA sequence: TGCAGTGCACCAGCCGGGACAGGGTACAATCAGCCCCAGCATTTT.

This clonotype was detected many times. The chain recombines TRBV28 with TRBJ2-1, with D possibly matching TRBD2 (6 bases). The CDR3 sequence is 16 residues long. Trimming took 7 bases from V and 4 from J, leaving 20 bases between them. Germline CDR1 reads MDHEN; CDR2 reads SYDVKM. The CDR3, as DNA: TGTGCCAGCAACCGCCCGGGACTCGATCATTACAATGAGCAGTTCTTC. Translated, it gives CASNRPGLDHYNEQFF. The whole variable domain, remainder taken from reference TRBV28 and TRBJ2-1, is DVKVTQSSRYLVKRTGEKVFLECVQDMDHENMFWYRQDPGLGLRLIYFSYDVKMKEKGDIPEGYSVSREKKERFSLILESASTNQTSMYLCASNRPGLDHYNEQFFGPGTRLTVL.

This clonotype came up a few times. CDR3 coding DNA: TGTGCCAGCAGCGGGCGTGGACAGGGGATAGCTGAAGCTTTCTTT. It specifies CASSGRGQGIAEAFF. V usage is TRBV7-6 and J usage is TRBJ1-1, with TRBD1 identical over 9 bases. V shed 5 bases, J shed 6 bases, and the junction held 10 bases outside the gene matches. Germline values: CDR1 SGHVS, CDR2 FNYEAQ. The CDR3 has 15 residues.

At least ten counts were recorded for this clonotype. This chain joins TRBV7-8 and TRBJ2-5, with 7 bases matching TRBD1. After removal of 6 bases from V and 5 bases from J, the junction contained 6 bases not matched to a gene. The CDR3 extends over 13 amino acids. From germline, CDR1 is SGHVS and CDR2 FQNEAQ. The CDR3 loop is CASSRGGMETQYF. In DNA, the CDR3 is TGTGCCAGCAGTAGAGGGGGCATGGAGACCCAGTACTTC.

CDR3 region: CASSFAGRNTGELFF. The CDR3 DNA is TGTGCCAGCAGTTTCGCGGGGAGGAACACCGGGGAGCTGTTTTTT. The chain is built from TRBV12-3 or TRBV12-4 and TRBJ2-2, with a weak D call TRBD2 (6 bases). Deletions cut 3 bases from V and 1 base from J, with 9 bases between. The CDR3 has 15 residues.

The gene calls are TRBV4-2 and TRBJ1-1; unclear D gene. This CDR3 has 12 amino acids. Trimming pared 0 bases from V and 10 bases from J, leaving 9 bases between. CDR1 and CDR2 (germline): LGHNA, YNFKEQ. The CDR3 DNA is TGTGCCAGCAGCCAAGATGAGAAGGGAGCTTTCTTT. Protein product: CASSQDEKGAFF.

This clonotype has a count of ten or more. This chain joins TRBV7-2 and TRBJ2-5; 8 bases fit TRBD2. CDR3 length: 16 residues. Germline V lookup: CDR1 SGHTA, CDR2 FQGNSA. The V and J ends lost 1 base and 5 bases, in that order; junction bases with no gene match: 9. CDR3: CASSLGSIRGGETQYF. As DNA, the CDR3 is TGTGCCAGCAGCTTAGGGTCCATCCGCGGGGGGGAGACCCAGTACTTC.

The chain has TRBV28 and TRBJ2-2; 9 nucleotides line up with TRBD2. The CDR3 has 15 amino acids. From germline, CDR1 is MDHEN and CDR2 SYDVKM. Losses at the gene ends were 6 bases for V and 5 bases for J; bases not matched to a gene: 7. Here the CDR3 DNA reads TGTGCCAGCAGGGACCCAGCGGGAGGAACCGGGGAGCTGTTTTTT. Its protein product is CASRDPAGGTGELFF.

The chain uses TRBV20-1 and TRBJ1-5, with a tentative D call TRBD1 (6 bases). CDR1 and CDR2 from the germline V gene are DFQATT and SNEGSKA (reference sequence). This CDR3 is built from 14 residues. V dropped 1 base and J dropped 3 bases, with 10 bases sitting between them. The CDR3 bases are TGCAGTGCTAGAGGAGGGGGTGTCAATCAGCCCCAGCATTTT. Its protein product is CSARGGGVNQPQHF.

The table lists this clonotype with many counts. The chain has TRBV7-9 and TRBJ1-1; D may be TRBD1 (5 bases). CDR3 size: 14 residues. V was clipped by 4 bases and J by 5 bases, with 14 bases between them. Germline lookup yields CDR1 SEHNR and CDR2 FQNEAQ (reference sequence). CDR3 coding DNA: TGTGCCAGCAGCTATGTAGTCGGGACGACTGAAGCTTTCTTT. It yields the protein CASSYVVGTTEAFF. Supplemented by reference TRBV7-9 and TRBJ1-1, the full variable domain reads DTGVSQNPRHKITKRGQNVTFRCDPISEHNRLYWYRQTLGQGPEFLTYFQNEAQLEKSRLLSDRFSAERPKGSFSTLEIQRTEQGDSAMYLCASSYVVGTTEAFFGQGTRLTVV.

This clonotype was counted only a few times. This chain connects TRBV5-6 to TRBJ2-3, with TRBD1 matching over 7 bases. This CDR3 is built from 14 residues. Germline lookup yields CDR1 SGHDT and CDR2 YYEEEE. V lost 7 bases, J lost 5 bases, and 10 bases stayed unmatched. The CDR3 DNA reads as TGTGCCAGCCTAAATAACAACAGGGGAGATACGCAGTATTTT. It encodes CASLNNNRGDTQYF. Looking up the rest from reference TRBV5-6 and TRBJ2-3 gives the full variable domain: DAGVTQSPTHLIKTRGQQVTLRCSPKSGHDTVSWYQQALGQGPQFIFQYYEEEERQRGNFPDRFSGHQFPNYSSELNVNALLLGDSALYLCASLNNNRGDTQYFGPGTRLTVL.

This clonotype was detected only a few times. The chain recombines TRBV3-1 with TRBJ1-1, with D uncertain. Between the trimmed V and J ends, which lost 6 bases and 11 bases, there was a span of 13 bases. The germline V gene encodes CDR1 LGHDT and CDR2 YNNKEL (reference sequence). The CDR3 spans 11 residues. The CDR3 DNA reads as TGTGCCAGCAGTCTTAGCGGCATCGCTTTCTTT. Translated: CASSLSGIAFF.